The text below deals with one T cell receptor beta chain. Its antigen is currently unknown. The record originates from a study of cytomegalovirus exposure and HLA in healthy donors. The study, taken as a whole, reports: The study flagged 150 to 200 TCR beta chains as cytomegalovirus-associated.

Here immunoSEQ multiplex PCR was the method, and the copy in TCRdb shows in-frame clones only, minus some. The sample includes fewer than 250,000 clones, roughly 89% of them seen just once. This CDR3 region has 15 residues. CDR1 and CDR2 from the germline V gene are MNHNS and SASEGT. V lost 2 bases to trimming and J lost 4 bases, with 12 bases between them. The material sequenced was PBMCs. The chain combines TRBV6-1 with TRBJ2-1, with a weak D call TRBD1 (6 bases). This TCR was recovered from a man between 18 and 29 years old in good health and CMV-seronegative. CDR3 residues: CASSEMGQGYNEQFF. CDR3 nucleotides: TGTGCCAGCAGTGAAATGGGACAAGGGTACAATGAGCAGTTCTTC.